One sample yielded the 4 T cell receptor beta chains listed below, sequenced in a study of cytotoxic CD8 clonotypes in ibrutinib-treated CLL. TCRdb keeps only in-frame clones here, not all; method: immunoSEQ multiplex PCR. The sample has around 50,000 clones, more than 55% seen once. Source: PBMCs, taken after 24 months of ibrutinib treatment. The origin of the receptors is a human donor with chronic lymphocytic leukemia.

This clone was picked up a small number of times. The chain has TRBV7-8 and TRBJ2-5; 7 bases are a match to TRBD1. J lost 0 bases, V lost 0 bases, and 1 base had no gene match. CDR3 size: 15 residues. Germline CDR1 is SGHVS and CDR2 is FQNEAQ. The CDR3 region has the DNA TGTGCCAGCAGCTTAGCGGGGACAGACCAAGAGACCCAGTACTTC. Its protein product is CASSLAGTDQETQYF.

The chain employs TRBV29-1 and TRBJ2-7, with TRBD2 matching 8 bases. Germline V lookup: CDR1 SQVTM, CDR2 ANQGSEA. V gave up 1 base and J gave up 6 bases; unmatched junction bases: 8. There are 14 residues in the CDR3. CDR3 bases: TGCAGCGTTGAAGCGGGGACTAGACTTGCCGAGCAGTACTTC. It is translated as CSVEAGTRLAEQYF.

The chain employs TRBV27 and TRBJ1-2; TRBD1 aligns across 9 bases. Trimming took 5 bases from V and 8 from J; bases not matched to a gene: 6. This CDR3 is 13 amino acids long. Germline values: CDR1 MNHEY, CDR2 SMNVEV (reference sequence). This CDR3 reads CASSKGQGVGYTF. CDR3 DNA: TGTGCCAGCAGTAAGGGACAGGGTGTGGGCTACACCTTC.

J is TRBJ1-6 and V is TRBV19, with a possible D match to TRBD1 (6 bases). Per germline, CDR1 LNHDA and CDR2 SQIVND (reference sequence). V was cut by 10 bases and J by 3 bases, with 22 bases left in between. The CDR3 runs 17 residues. The CDR3 DNA is TGTGCCACCAAGGGGACATCGATCGGATTCTATAATTCACCCCTCCACTTT. Amino acids: CATKGTSIGFYNSPLHF.